The rows below give T cell receptor beta chains drawn from one sample of a study of identical twins. Each CDR3 protein is one row after TCRdb ran MiXCR on the 5' RACE reads. Of 500,000 to 600,000 distinct CDR3 sequences in the sample, 20% to 25% are singletons; the top ten hold about 0.99%. This sample also appeared in a second study, on T cells expressing NK-cell markers.

Sample: CD4+ T cells sorted from blood. These receptors came from a woman between 18 and 29 years old in good health. CDR3s include the opening cysteine and the closing phenylalanine or tryptophan. The D gene is left open where the match is weak. Expanded clones get a size class; other rows say once, few or many, or leave the size out.

D gene	J gene	clone size	V gene	CDR3 protein	CDR3 DNA
-	TRBJ2-3	-	TRBV5-6	CASSPVAGGTTDTQYF	TGTGCCAGCAGCCCAGTGGCCGGAGGCACCACAGATACGCAGTATTTT
-	TRBJ1-1	few	TRBV18	CASSPSVRAIMNTEAFF	TGTGCCAGCTCACCAAGCGTTAGGGCCATCATGAACACTGAAGCTTTCTTT
TRBD2	TRBJ2-3	-	TRBV5-1	CASSSLLTGGPTDTQYF	TGCGCCAGCAGCTCTCTTCTAACGGGAGGGCCTACAGATACGCAGTATTTT
TRBD2	TRBJ2-7	-	TRBV7-2	CASSQNGLAQSEQYF	TGTGCCAGCAGTCAGAACGGACTAGCCCAAAGCGAGCAGTACTTC
-	TRBJ2-2	-	TRBV10-1	CASSRGQNTGELFF	TGCGCCAGCAGTAGGGGACAGAACACCGGGGAGCTGTTTTTT
TRBD1	TRBJ1-1	-	TRBV29-1	CSAPDRVNTEAFF	TGCAGCGCCCCGGACAGGGTGAACACTGAAGCTTTCTTT
-	TRBJ2-1	many	TRBV11-2	CASSSRQKNEQFF	TGTGCCAGCAGCTCCCGGCAGAAGAATGAGCAGTTCTTC
TRBD2	TRBJ2-1	few	TRBV5-1	CASSEGLAYEQFF	TGCGCCAGCAGCGAGGGACTAGCTTATGAGCAGTTCTTC
-	TRBJ1-2	few	TRBV6-1	CASSPMESYGGYTF	TGTGCCAGCAGTCCCATGGAGTCGTACGGAGGCTACACCTTC
-	TRBJ2-2	few	TRBV7-9	CASSLYGLNTGELFF	TGTGCCAGCAGCTTATATGGTTTGAACACCGGGGAGCTGTTTTTT
-	TRBJ2-7	-	TRBV6-2/TRBV6-3	CASSYWKGGISYEQYF	TGTGCCAGCAGTTACTGGAAGGGGGGAATCTCCTACGAGCAGTACTTC
-	TRBJ1-5	few	TRBV4-3	CASSQDMQGNQPQHF	TGCGCCAGCAGCCAAGATATGCAGGGAAATCAGCCCCAGCATTTT
-	TRBJ2-7	-	TRBV6-2/TRBV6-3	CASSSPEVSYEQYF	TGTGCCAGCAGTTCCCCTGAGGTCTCCTACGAGCAGTACTTC
-	TRBJ1-2	few	TRBV12-3/TRBV12-4	CASYREGNYGYTF	TGTGCCAGTTATAGGGAGGGGAACTATGGCTACACCTTC
TRBD2	TRBJ2-3	-	TRBV12-3/TRBV12-4	CASSPGRGGIDTQYF	TGTGCCAGCAGTCCGGGGCGGGGGGGCATAGATACGCAGTATTTT
-	TRBJ2-2	few	TRBV7-3	CASSLTRLDTGELFF	TGTGCCAGCAGCTTAACTAGGCTGGACACCGGGGAGCTGTTTTTT
TRBD2	TRBJ2-7	many	TRBV7-9	CASSSLAGSEQYF	TGTGCCAGCAGCTCACTAGCGGGAAGCGAGCAGTACTTC
-	TRBJ2-1	-	TRBV5-1	CASSSAGVSGDEQFF	TGCGCCAGCAGTTCAGCCGGGGTAAGCGGCGATGAGCAGTTCTTC
-	TRBJ2-5	-	TRBV6-1	CASSEALKGGQETQYF	TGTGCCAGCAGTGAAGCGCTTAAGGGGGGGCAAGAGACCCAGTACTTC
-	TRBJ2-3	-	TRBV24-1	CATGGSGGFTDTQYF	TGTGCCACCGGCGGCAGCGGAGGATTCACAGATACGCAGTATTTT
-	TRBJ1-4	-	TRBV18	CASSQEGIGEKLFF	TGTGCCAGCTCTCAAGAGGGGATCGGTGAAAAACTGTTTTTT
TRBD1	TRBJ1-2	-	TRBV12-3/TRBV12-4	CDSSLGTGGGSGYTF	TGTGACAGCAGTTTGGGGACAGGGGGAGGGTCTGGCTACACCTTC
-	TRBJ2-3	-	TRBV4-2	CASSRSRRGGESTDTQYF	TGTGCCAGCAGCCGGTCTAGAAGGGGGGGAGAGAGCACAGATACGCAGTATTTT
-	TRBJ2-2	few	TRBV20-1	CSASPGVNTGELFF	TGCAGTGCTAGTCCCGGGGTGAACACCGGGGAGCTGTTTTTT
TRBD1	TRBJ1-4	few	TRBV12-3/TRBV12-4	CASRRTGEKLFF	TGTGCCAGCAGACGGACAGGTGAAAAACTGTTTTTT
-	TRBJ1-2	few	TRBV29-1	CSVEDRAGGYTF	TGCAGCGTTGAAGATCGGGCAGGTGGCTACACCTTC
TRBD2	TRBJ2-1	few	TRBV2	CASSPVREAEQFF	TGTGCCAGCAGCCCCGTGCGGGAGGCTGAGCAGTTCTTC
-	TRBJ2-2	few	TRBV7-9	CASSFQRNTGELFF	TGTGCCAGCAGCTTCCAAAGGAACACCGGGGAGCTGTTTTTT
-	TRBJ2-7	few	TRBV10-3	CATSPRDQAYEQYF	TGTGCCACCTCCCCTAGGGACCAGGCCTACGAGCAGTACTTC
-	TRBJ1-2	-	TRBV6-1	CASSEAHGQGQLYGYTF	TGTGCCAGCAGTGAAGCGCATGGCCAGGGCCAACTCTATGGCTACACCTTC
-	TRBJ2-2	-	TRBV5-1	CASSYTANTGELFF	TGCGCCAGCAGCTACACAGCGAACACCGGGGAGCTGTTTTTT
-	TRBJ1-1	-	TRBV6-5	CASSNRLGAGREAFF	TGTGCCAGCAGTAACAGACTTGGGGCTGGGCGGGAAGCTTTCTTT
-	TRBJ2-5	few	TRBV6-1	CASRGKGGETQYF	TGTGCCAGCAGAGGGAAGGGGGGTGAGACCCAGTACTTC
-	TRBJ2-5	few	TRBV20-1	CSARKDWPSGAETQYF	TGCAGTGCTCGAAAGGACTGGCCTTCAGGGGCAGAGACCCAGTACTTC
-	TRBJ2-7	-	TRBV7-9	CASSLGGGTFYEQYF	TGTGCCAGCAGCTTAGGCGGGGGCACCTTCTACGAGCAGTACTTC
-	TRBJ2-1	-	TRBV4-3	CASSQEWVPGIYNEQFF	TGCGCCAGCAGCCAAGAGTGGGTCCCAGGCATCTACAATGAGCAGTTCTTC
TRBD1	TRBJ1-1	few	TRBV7-2	CASSRQGARVAEAFF	TGTGCCAGCAGCAGACAGGGGGCGCGAGTAGCTGAAGCTTTCTTT
-	TRBJ1-2	-	TRBV20-1	CSVSENYGYTF	TGCAGTGTCTCAGAAAACTATGGCTACACCTTC
TRBD1	TRBJ2-3	-	TRBV5-1	CASSLGQGLDTQYF	TGCGCCAGCAGCCTCGGACAGGGGTTGGATACGCAGTATTTT
-	TRBJ2-7	-	TRBV5-1	CASSSTGSVYEQYF	TGCGCCAGCAGCTCGACTGGGTCAGTGTACGAGCAGTACTTC
-	TRBJ2-3	-	TRBV20-1	CSARDGRALWDTQYF	TGCAGTGCTAGAGATGGTAGAGCCCTTTGGGATACGCAGTATTTT
TRBD2	TRBJ2-4	-	TRBV12-3/TRBV12-4	CASHPGLAGVLSKNIQYF	TGTGCCAGCCACCCGGGGCTAGCGGGGGTCCTCTCCAAAAACATTCAGTACTTC
-	TRBJ1-4	many	TRBV12-3/TRBV12-4	CASSPSYATNEKLFF	TGTGCCAGCAGCCCCTCGTATGCAACTAATGAAAAACTGTTTTTT
-	TRBJ1-2	many	TRBV5-1	CASSLGGGGYTF	TGCGCCAGCAGCTTGGGGGGAGGTGGCTACACCTTC
-	TRBJ2-1	-	TRBV10-3	CAIRNSHNEQFF	TGTGCCATCAGGAACAGCCACAATGAGCAGTTCTTC
-	TRBJ2-2	few	TRBV10-3	CAISEPPFRDTGELFF	TGTGCCATCAGTGAGCCGCCCTTTCGAGACACCGGGGAGCTGTTTTTT
TRBD2	TRBJ2-3	few	TRBV20-1	CSARSGSSQYF	TGCAGTGCTCGTAGCGGGAGTTCTCAGTATTTT
TRBD2	TRBJ2-1	many	TRBV14	CASSQLAGGPNEQFF	TGTGCCAGCAGCCAACTAGCGGGAGGGCCCAATGAGCAGTTCTTC
-	TRBJ2-7	few	TRBV2	CASSIGTHYEQYF	TGTGCCAGCAGTATTGGGACACACTACGAGCAGTACTTC
TRBD2	TRBJ2-5	few	TRBV5-1	CASSLAAGVRQETQYF	TGCGCCAGCAGCTTGGCGGCGGGAGTTCGCCAAGAGACCCAGTACTTC
TRBD1	TRBJ1-1	few	TRBV29-1	CSVGGQGSRRTEAFF	TGCAGCGTTGGGGGACAGGGGTCTAGGAGAACTGAAGCTTTCTTT
-	TRBJ2-2	-	TRBV11-2	CASSFRAFHTGELFF	TGTGCCAGCAGCTTTAGGGCTTTCCACACCGGGGAGCTGTTTTTT
TRBD1	TRBJ2-7	-	TRBV20-1	CSAGGVDRGTSEQYF	TGCAGTGCGGGGGGCGTGGACAGGGGTACGAGCGAGCAGTACTTC